This TCR beta chain is from a study of blood T cell repertoires in COVID-19. Study at large: The United States, Italy and Spain supplied acute and convalescent COVID-19 samples. T cells, B-cell-depleted T cells, or PBMCs supplied cDNA or gDNA.

Per the original methods: Reference gene primer amplification in the assay estimated nucleated cell counts. The repertoire was sequenced with immunoSEQ multiplex PCR; TCRdb's copy has only in-frame clones and lacks some. D and trimming come from the DNA, and the V and J calls and clone size come from that table. The sample contains about 490,000 clones, 80% to 90% of which appear only once. Germline V gene lookup returns CDR1 GTSNPN and CDR2 SVGIG (reference sequence). Trimming left V 3 bases short and J 0 bases short, with 7 bases between. The CDR3 covers 13 residues. This TCR was sampled from a human donor in a cohort sampled during active COVID-19. Material for sequencing was peripheral blood. The chain uses TRBV30 and TRBJ2-3; D is unresolved. The CDR3 nucleotides read TGTGCCTGGAGCGTGGCTAGCACAGATACGCAGTATTTT. This translates into CAWSVASTDTQYF.